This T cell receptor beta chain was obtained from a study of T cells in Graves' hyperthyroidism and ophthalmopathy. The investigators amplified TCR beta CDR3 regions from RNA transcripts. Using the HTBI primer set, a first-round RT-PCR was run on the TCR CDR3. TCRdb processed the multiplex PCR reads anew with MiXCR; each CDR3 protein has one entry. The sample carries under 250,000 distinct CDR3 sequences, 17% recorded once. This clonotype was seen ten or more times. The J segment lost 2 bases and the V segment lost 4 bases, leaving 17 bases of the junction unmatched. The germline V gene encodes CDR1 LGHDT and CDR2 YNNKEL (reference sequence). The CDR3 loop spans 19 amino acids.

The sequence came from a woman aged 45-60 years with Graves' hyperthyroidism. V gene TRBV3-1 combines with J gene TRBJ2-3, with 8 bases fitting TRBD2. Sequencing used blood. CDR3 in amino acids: CASSRAPFGGLENTDTQYF. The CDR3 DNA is TGTGCCAGCAGCCGCGCCCCTTTCGGGGGACTAGAGAACACAGATACGCAGTATTTT.